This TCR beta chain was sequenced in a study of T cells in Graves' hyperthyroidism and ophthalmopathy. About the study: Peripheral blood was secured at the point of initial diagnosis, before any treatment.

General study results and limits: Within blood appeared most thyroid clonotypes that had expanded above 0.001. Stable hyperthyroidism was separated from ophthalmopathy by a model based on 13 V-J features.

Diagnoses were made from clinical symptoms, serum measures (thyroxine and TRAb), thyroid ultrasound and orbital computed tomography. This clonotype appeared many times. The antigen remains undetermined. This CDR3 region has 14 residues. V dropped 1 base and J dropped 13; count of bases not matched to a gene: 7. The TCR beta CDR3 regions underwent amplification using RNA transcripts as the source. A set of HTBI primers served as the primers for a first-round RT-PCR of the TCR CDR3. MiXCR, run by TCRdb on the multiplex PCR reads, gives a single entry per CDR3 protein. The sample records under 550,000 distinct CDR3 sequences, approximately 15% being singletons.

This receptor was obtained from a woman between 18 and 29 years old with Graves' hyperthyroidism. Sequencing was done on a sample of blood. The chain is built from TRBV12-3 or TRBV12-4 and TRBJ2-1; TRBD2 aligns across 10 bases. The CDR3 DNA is TGTGCCAGCAGTTTAGGAGTAGCGGGAGGCCCCCAGTTCTTC. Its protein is CASSLGVAGGPQFF.